A single TCR beta chain is shown here with its context. The data were obtained in a study of technical replicates of blood from several donors. The method was immunoSEQ multiplex PCR; TCRdb's version includes in-frame clones alone and lacks a portion of them. The table has 81,000 or so clones, 96% seen once. The CDR3 length is 14 residues. Trimming left V 6 bases short and J 6 bases short, with 17 bases between. From germline, CDR1 is MNHNY and CDR2 SVGAGI (reference sequence). This rearrangement joins TRBV6-6 to TRBJ1-1; D gene uncertain. What was sequenced was T cells isolated from PBMCs. This TCR derives from a human donor in good health. The CDR3, as DNA: TGTGCCAGCAGCCCCGGGGTCATCCCCTCTGAAGCTTTCTTT. Translating it yields CASSPGVIPSEAFF.